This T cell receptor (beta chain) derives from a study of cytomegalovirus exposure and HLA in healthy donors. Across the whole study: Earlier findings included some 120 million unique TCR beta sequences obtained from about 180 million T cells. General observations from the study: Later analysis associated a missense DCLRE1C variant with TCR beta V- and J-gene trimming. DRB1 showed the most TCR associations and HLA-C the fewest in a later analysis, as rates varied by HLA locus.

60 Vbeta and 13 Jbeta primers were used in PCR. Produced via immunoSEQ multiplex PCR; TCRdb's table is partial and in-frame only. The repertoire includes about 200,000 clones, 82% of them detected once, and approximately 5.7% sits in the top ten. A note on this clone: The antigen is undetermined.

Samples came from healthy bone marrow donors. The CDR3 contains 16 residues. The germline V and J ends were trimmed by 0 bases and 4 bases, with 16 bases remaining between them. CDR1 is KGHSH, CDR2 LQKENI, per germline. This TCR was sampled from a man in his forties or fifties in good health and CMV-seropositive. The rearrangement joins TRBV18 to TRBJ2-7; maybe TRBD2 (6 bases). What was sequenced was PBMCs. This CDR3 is CASSPPRRDRPYEQYF. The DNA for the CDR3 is TGTGCCAGCTCACCACCGAGGCGGGATAGGCCTTACGAGCAGTACTTC.